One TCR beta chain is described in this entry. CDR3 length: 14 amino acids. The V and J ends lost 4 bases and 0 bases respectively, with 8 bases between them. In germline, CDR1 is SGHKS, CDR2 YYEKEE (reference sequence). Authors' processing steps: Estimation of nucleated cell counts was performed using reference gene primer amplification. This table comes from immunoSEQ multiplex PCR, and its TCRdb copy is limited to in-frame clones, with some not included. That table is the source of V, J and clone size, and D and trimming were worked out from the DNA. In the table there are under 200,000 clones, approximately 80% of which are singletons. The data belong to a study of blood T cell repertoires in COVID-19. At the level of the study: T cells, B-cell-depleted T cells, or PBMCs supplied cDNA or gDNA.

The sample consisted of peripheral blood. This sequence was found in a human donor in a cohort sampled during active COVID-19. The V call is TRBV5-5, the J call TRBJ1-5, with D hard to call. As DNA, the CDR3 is TGTGCCAGCAGCACAATCGATAGCAATCAGCCCCAGCATTTT. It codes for CASSTIDSNQPQHF.